A single sample is the source of the 10 T cell receptor beta chains below, sequenced in a study of graft-versus-host responses after intestinal transplantation. Repertoires were generated with immunoSEQ multiplex PCR, while TCRdb's copy carries only in-frame clones and drops some. This table has approximately 49,000 clones, more than 80% appearing once. The antigens of these receptors remain unknown. The sample in question was unstimulated CD4+ T cells sorted from spleen or lymph node cells, obtained before transplant. The receptors come from a human donor who was the organ donor for an intestinal transplant.

V is TRBV7-2 and J is TRBJ1-4, with 8 positions matching TRBD1. Looked up from germline, CDR1 is SGHTA and CDR2 is FQGNSA. V lost 5 bases and J lost 5; bases outside the gene matches: 7. This CDR3 spans 15 amino acids. CDR3 coding DNA: TGTGCCAGCAGCCCCCAGGGGGCGAGGAATGAAAAACTGTTTTTT. This sequence encodes CASSPQGARNEKLFF.

The J gene is TRBJ1-2, the V gene TRBV28, with TRBD1 identical over 7 bases. The CDR3 runs to 13 residues. Germline CDR1 and CDR2: MDHEN and SYDVKM. Trimming cost V 8 bases and J 6 bases; bases outside gene matches: 9. The CDR3, as DNA: TGTGCCAGCCGGGGACAGCAAGTTAATGGCTACACCTTC. It yields the protein CASRGQQVNGYTF.

V usage is TRBV7-2 and J usage is TRBJ1-5; D might be TRBD1 (5 bases). The germline V and J ends were trimmed by 5 bases and 5 bases, with 10 bases remaining between them. The CDR3 is made up of 13 amino acids. CDR1 is SGHTA and CDR2 is FQGNSA in the germline V gene. The CDR3 sequence: CASSPGHYQPQHF. The CDR3 region has the DNA TGTGCCAGCAGCCCAGGACATTATCAGCCCCAGCATTTT.

This chain connects TRBV28 to TRBJ2-1; no clear D gene. This CDR3 comprises 12 residues. V was shortened by 6 bases and J by 6 bases, with 9 bases between the two germline ends. CDR1 is MDHEN, CDR2 SYDVKM, per germline. CDR3 in amino acids: CASRPRANEQFF. CDR3 DNA: TGTGCCAGCAGGCCTAGAGCCAATGAGCAGTTCTTC.

This clone has more than one count but fewer than ten. The chain uses TRBV4-3 and TRBJ2-2; the match to TRBD2 covers 8 bases. Trimming took 1 base from V and 0 from J; bases not matched to a gene: 7. CDR1 LGHNA and CDR2 YSLEER come from the germline V gene. This CDR3 region has 18 residues. The CDR3 loop is CASSQALPGLANTGELFF. CDR3 DNA: TGCGCCAGCAGCCAAGCCCTTCCGGGACTAGCGAACACCGGGGAGCTGTTTTTT.

On this clone itself: Because the CDR3's place on the DNA is in doubt, the DNA is left out and the CDR3 is given as listed by TCRdb. This chain joins TRBV28 and TRBJ2-7; the table's D call, TRBD2, has no DNA check behind it. Inclusive of both ends, the CDR3 amounts to 18 amino acids. Germline-derived CDR1 and CDR2 are MDHEN and SYDVKM. CDR3 sequence: CASSFWQWTSGSSYEQYF.

The chain links TRBV7-9 to TRBJ1-1; D gene uncertain. The ends were cut back, 6 bases at V and 1 base at J, with 6 bases in the middle. The CDR3 consists of 12 residues. Germline V gene sequence: CDR1 SEHNR, CDR2 FQNEAQ (reference sequence). CDR3 in DNA: TGTGCCAGCAGTATCGGGAACACTGAAGCTTTCTTT. This translates into CASSIGNTEAFF.

V is TRBV28 and J is TRBJ1-5, with 7 bases identical to TRBD1. CDR1 MDHEN and CDR2 SYDVKM come from the germline V gene. After removal of 4 bases from V and 5 bases from J, the junction contained 11 bases not matched to a gene. The CDR3 covers 16 residues. CDR3 DNA sequence: TGTGCCAGCAGTTCCCCGACAGGGACCCGCCATCAGCCCCAGCATTTT. Its protein is CASSSPTGTRHQPQHF.

The CDR3 DNA is TGTGCCAGCCGTGGGGGAGGTACGAACACTGAAGCTTTCTTT. Translation: CASRGGGTNTEAFF. The V gene is TRBV2, the J gene TRBJ1-1; TRBD1 is a possible D gene (5 bases). The germline V and J ends were trimmed by 8 bases and 1 base, with 14 bases remaining between them. The V gene's germline CDR1 is SNHLY and CDR2 FYNNEI. CDR3 length: 14 amino acids.

The chain combines TRBV6-6 with TRBJ1-1; maybe TRBD1 (5 bases). The germline V gene encodes CDR1 MNHNY and CDR2 SVGAGI (reference sequence). The V gene lost 5 bases and the J gene lost 3 bases, with 10 bases spanning the gap. The CDR3 contains 13 residues. CDR3 region: CASSNTRDTEAFF. The DNA for the CDR3 is TGTGCCAGCAGTAACACCAGGGACACTGAAGCTTTCTTT.